This T cell receptor (beta chain) was obtained from a study of T cell responses to AZD1222 COVID-19 vaccine (dated by TCRdb to 2020 to 2023). Regarding the research as a whole: AZD1222 recipients given second doses at about 4 weeks or at about 12 weeks were pooled, since spike-specific TCR depth and breadth were not found to differ between the two schedules. TCR sequencing covered fewer than 250 trial participants: roughly 200 given two doses of AZD1222 and about 26 given two doses of MenACWY control vaccine. Trial participants were enrolled by age into subgroups of 18-55, 56-69 and 70-plus years, and around 150, 29 and 61 TCR-sequenced participants, respectively, were included in these subgroups. Results the study describes overall, beyond this receptor: The whole spike protein was spanned by vaccine-associated CD4 TCRs, and dominant responses were seen in regions 160-218 and 743-854. Participants were mostly white British, with more females than males. The authors suggested clonal diversity may have been underestimated. No day 14 peak-response samples were available, so repertoires were characterized only after the peak T cell response. After two AZD1222 doses, both the breadth and the depth of spike-specific TCRs were significantly higher than at day 0 and than in MenACWY recipients. Conclusions about previously exposed vaccinees are limited because only a handful of AZD1222 recipients were SARS-CoV-2 seropositive at baseline. In the small 56-69-year group, the increase in depth fell short of significance, most likely because of low power. Reportedly, close to half of the unique spike-specific TCRs recognized epitopes lying outside the regions that are mutated in the B.1.351 and B.1.1.7 variants.

CDR3 length: 16 amino acids, cysteine to phenylalanine. Just CDR3 DNA is preserved here, 48 bases in frame from base 1. The germline V end is reduced by 9 bases and the J end by 8 bases; junction bases left unmatched: 18. According to the germline V gene (reference sequence), CDR1 reads LNHDA and CDR2 reads SQIVND. The CDR3 regions of human TCRbeta chains were subjected to immunosequencing. In the authors' own workflow: Repertoire TCRs were matched against a reference library of SARS-CoV-2-specific TCRs generated with the MIRA antigen-specificity platform. Breadth was defined as the fraction of unique TCRs that were SARS-CoV-2-associated. Depth was defined as the fraction of total T cells that were SARS-CoV-2-associated. Using the MIRA data, each spike-specific TCR was assigned both to the spike region to which the TCR was reactive and to a CD4 or CD8 class. Log10-transformed breadth and depth values were compared by one-way ANOVA with Sidak's multiple comparisons tests. TCRdb took over this immuneACCESS table, retaining in-frame rearrangements with V and J assigned. Such tables are incomplete; in checked studies, under half of the missing clones stem from an unresolved V gene, and the remainder is unexplained. The V and J calls and clone size come from that table; D and trimming were worked out from the DNA. The table for this sample lists around 87,000 clones; approximately 91% of them were counted only once. Of the sample, approximately 22% falls within the top ten clones.

On this clone: Its antigen remains unidentified. Qualities for individual bases were not recorded, and no much larger clone is one base off.

The sample's time point label, in plain terms: baseline before first vaccination. Samples from vaccinated people were obtained from the UK trials COV001 and COV002, which included a single-blind randomized controlled phase 2/3 trial of AZD1222 (ChAdOx1 nCoV-19) in healthy adults. Trial participant PBMC samples were collected at day 0 and day 28 after the second dose for TCRbeta chain sequencing. The chain joins TRBV19 to TRBJ1-2, with 10 bases aligning to TRBD1. This TCR came from an adult in good health. Sequences were derived from peripheral blood, sampled on day 0 of AZD1222 vaccination. The CDR3 sequence is CASEDRGGAYSSGYTF. The bases are TGTGCCAGCGAGGACAGGGGGGGAGCCTATAGTTCCGGCTACACCTTC. The full variable domain, with segments outside the CDR3 supplied by the reference TRBV19 and TRBJ1-2 proteins, appears as DGGITQSPKYLFRKEGQNVTLSCEQNLNHDAMYWYRQDPGQGLRLIYYSQIVNDFQKGDIAEGYSVSREKKESFPLTVTSAQKNPTAFYLCASEDRGGAYSSGYTFGSGTRLTVV.